This is a list of T cell receptor beta chains from one sample in a study of blood T cell repertoires in COVID-19. The repertoire was sequenced with immunoSEQ multiplex PCR; TCRdb's copy has only in-frame clones and lacks some. The table shows tens of thousands of clones, with 77% occurring only once. The sequenced sample was peripheral blood. These receptors were collected from a human donor in a cohort sampled during active COVID-19. Both conserved end residues are part of each CDR3. A D gene is named only where the DNA matches it firmly. Clone size is not always given. Where it is, it says once, few, many or a class for expanded clones.

>TRBJ2-3|TRBV18|.|.
TGTGCCAGCTCTCGAGCCACAGATACGCAGTATTTT
CASSRATDTQYF
>TRBJ2-5|TRBV6-5|.|TRBD2
TGTGCCAGCAGGGGGAGCGGGGGGAGAGGAGAGACCCAGTACTTC
CASRGSGGRGETQYF
>TRBJ1-3|TRBV7-9|.|TRBD1
TGTGCCAGCAGCTTATCGGTGCGGGACAGGGGAAACACCATATATTTT
CASSLSVRDRGNTIYF
>TRBJ2-2|TRBV5-4|.|TRBD2
TGTGCCAGCATACGACTAGCGGGAGTCGGGGAGCTGTTTTTT
CASIRLAGVGELFF
>TRBJ1-3|TRBV18|few|.
TGTGCCAGCTCACCCTCGCGAATGACTGGAAACACCATATATTTT
CASSPSRMTGNTIYF
>TRBJ2-1|TRBV5-4|.|TRBD1
TGTGCCAGCAGCCTAATGCTGACAGGGGGGTACAATGAGCAGTTCTTC
CASSLMLTGGYNEQFF
>TRBJ2-1|TRBV11-2|.|TRBD2
TGTGCCAGCAGCTCCCTAGCGGGGGGGCAGTACAATGAGCAGTTCTTC
CASSSLAGGQYNEQFF
>TRBJ1-2|TRBV10-3|.|TRBD1
TGTGCCATCAGACCGGGACAGACAGACTATGGCTACACCTTC
CAIRPGQTDYGYTF
>TRBJ1-5|TRBV28|few|.
TGTGCCAGCAGGCGAGATCTGTCGGCAGGATTAGATTTTGGGCATTTT
CASRRDLSAGLDFGHF
>TRBJ2-5|TRBV4-1|.|.
TGCGCCAGCAGCCAATCAGGATTCCAAGAGACCCAGTACTTC
CASSQSGFQETQYF
>TRBJ2-3|TRBV19|.|.
TGTGCCAGTATGAAGAATACGCGGGTGGTAGATACGCAGTATTTT
CASMKNTRVVDTQYF
>TRBJ1-3|TRBV10-3|.|.
TGTGCCATCGGCTCGCGGTTCCCATTGTCTGGAAACACCATATATTTT
CAIGSRFPLSGNTIYF
>TRBJ1-6|TRBV30|few|TRBD1
TGTGCCTGGAGTGCGGGACAGTATAATTCACCCCTCCACTTT
CAWSAGQYNSPLHF
>TRBJ1-2|TRBV6-5|few|.
TGTGCCAGCAGTCAGGACATGCGCAGAGGCTACACCTTC
CASSQDMRRGYTF
>TRBJ1-6|TRBV10-3|few|TRBD1
TGTGCCATCGGACAGGGGAAAAGTTCACCCCTCCACTTT
CAIGQGKSSPLHF
>TRBJ2-1|TRBV10-3|.|TRBD2
TGTGCCATCAGTGAGGAGTTAGCGGGGATTCACAATGAGCAGTTCTTC
CAISEELAGIHNEQFF
>TRBJ1-2|TRBV28|few|.
TGTGCCAGCAGTGGGTCGGGGGTTAACTATGGCTACACCTTC
CASSGSGVNYGYTF
>TRBJ2-1|TRBV28|.|.
TGTGCCACCCTTCAGGGAAGTAGGCCCCGCAATGAGCAGTTCTTC
CATLQGSRPRNEQFF
>TRBJ2-7|TRBV18|.|.
TGTGCCAGCTCACTCCAGGCAGGGTCCTACGAGCAGTACTTC
CASSLQAGSYEQYF
>TRBJ1-5|TRBV30|.|TRBD1
TGTGCCTGGACGGGACAGGGTCGTCGGCTTCCCCAGCATTTT
CAWTGQGRRLPQHF
>TRBJ2-7|TRBV5-4|.|.
TGTGCCAGCAGCTTGAACAGAGCGACTGGGAGCCAGCAGTACTTC
CASSLNRATGSQQYF
>TRBJ2-1|TRBV19|.|.
TGTGCCAGTAGTCGTTTGGGCAGTGAGCAGTTCTTC
CASSRLGSEQFF
>TRBJ2-5|TRBV7-7|.|.
TGTGCCAGCAGCTCGGGGGAAACCCAGTACTTC
CASSSGETQYF
>TRBJ1-1|TRBV30|.|.
TGTGCCTCCCAGAGGCAGCGGATTGAAGCTTTCTTT
CASQRQRIEAFF
>TRBJ2-5|TRBV7-6|.|TRBD1
TGTGCCAGCAGCCTGGACAGGGAAGAGACCCAGTACTTC
CASSLDREETQYF
>TRBJ2-7|TRBV6-5|.|TRBD2
TGTGCCAGCAGTACGACTAGCGGGGGGACCTACGAGCAGTACTTC
CASSTTSGGTYEQYF
>TRBJ1-2|TRBV6-5|.|TRBD1
TGTGCCAGCAGGCTGGACAGGGGGGGCGGCTACACCTTC
CASRLDRGGGYTF
>TRBJ2-2|TRBV9|.|TRBD2
TGTGCCAGCAGCTTACTAGCGGACGCGAACACCGGGGAGCTGTTTTTT
CASSLLADANTGELFF
>TRBJ2-1|TRBV5-1|.|TRBD2
TGCGCCAGCAGTATGGGACTAGCGGGACTCAATGAGCAGTTCTTC
CASSMGLAGLNEQFF
>TRBJ2-7|TRBV6-6|few|.
TGTGCCAGCAGTTCTCAGGGCCCCCACATAGGCTACGAGCAGTACTTC
CASSSQGPHIGYEQYF
>TRBJ1-1|TRBV19|.|.
TGTGCCAGTAGTATCTTCGGGGTAGGCACTGAAGCTTTCTTT
CASSIFGVGTEAFF
>TRBJ1-2|TRBV25-1|.|.
TGTGCCAGCAGCTTGGCTAGAGAGGCCTATGGCTACACCTTC
CASSLAREAYGYTF
>TRBJ1-2|TRBV4-1|.|.
TGCGCCAGCAGCCAAGTCCTCGACCTCTCTAGCCTCTATGGCTACACCTTC
CASSQVLDLSSLYGYTF
>TRBJ2-7|TRBV9|.|TRBD2
TGTGCCAGCAGCGTTGGACTAGCTAACTCCTACGAGCAGTACTTC
CASSVGLANSYEQYF
>TRBJ2-3|TRBV10-3|.|TRBD2
TGTGCCATCAGGATAGCGGGGGGGCCGGGAGATACGCAGTATTTT
CAIRIAGGPGDTQYF